The T cell receptor (beta chain) under discussion was sequenced for a study of metastatic and nonmetastatic thyroid tumors. Study as a whole: It was across blood and tumor or nodule tissue from malignant and benign thyroid patients that repertoires were compared.

In the study's own analysis: Clinicopathological groups differed in CDR3, with these differences serving to build a distant-metastasis classifier for papillary thyroid cancer. TCRdb re-called clones via MiXCR from the PCR reads. The authors' filters were not applied to this entry. The repertoire consists of roughly 25,000 clones, with under 15% occurring once and the leading ten covering 3% to 4%. Overall study findings and caveats: Relative to benign nodules, malignant thyroid tumors were reportedly characterized by significantly elevated TCR beta diversity in blood and tumor.

This clone was recorded a few times. Its antigen is not known. All patients were untreated before thyroid surgery. Input material: blood. The sequence derives from a female donor with papillary thyroid cancer or a benign thyroid nodule (not recorded which). Some clones in this sample may be carry-over from other donors' samples.

The CDR3 DNA sequence: TGTGCCAGCAGTCATCTTCGGGGTGGGGGAAGCAATCAGCCCCAGCATTTT. It translates to CASSHLRGGGSNQPQHF. V and J are TRBV6-1 and TRBJ1-5; the D gene is possibly TRBD1 (5 bases). This CDR3 contains 17 residues. In germline, CDR1 is MNHNS, CDR2 SASEGT. Trimming cost V 5 bases and J 1 base, with 18 bases left between them.